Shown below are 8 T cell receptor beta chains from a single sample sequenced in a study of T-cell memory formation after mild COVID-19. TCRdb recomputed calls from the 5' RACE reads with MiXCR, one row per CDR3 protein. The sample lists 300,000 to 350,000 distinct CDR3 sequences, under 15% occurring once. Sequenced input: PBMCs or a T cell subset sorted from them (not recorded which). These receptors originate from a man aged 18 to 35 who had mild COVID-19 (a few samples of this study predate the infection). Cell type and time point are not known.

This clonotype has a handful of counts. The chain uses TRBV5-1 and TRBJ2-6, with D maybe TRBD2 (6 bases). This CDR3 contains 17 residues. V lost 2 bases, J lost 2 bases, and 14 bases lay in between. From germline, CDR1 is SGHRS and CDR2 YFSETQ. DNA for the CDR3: TGCGCCAGCAGCTTCAGGGCATGGGGGGCTGGGGCCAACGTCCTGACTTTC. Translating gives CASSFRAWGAGANVLTF.

The CDR3 is CASSTNLEGTGELFF. DNA of the CDR3: TGTGCCAGCAGTACAAACCTGGAGGGCACCGGGGAGCTGTTTTTT. The V and J genes are TRBV7-9 and TRBJ2-2, with D perhaps TRBD2 (6 bases). CDR1 and CDR2 from the germline V gene are SEHNR and FQNEAQ (reference sequence). V shed 6 bases and J shed 4 bases, with 15 bases lying between them. The CDR3 spans 15 residues.

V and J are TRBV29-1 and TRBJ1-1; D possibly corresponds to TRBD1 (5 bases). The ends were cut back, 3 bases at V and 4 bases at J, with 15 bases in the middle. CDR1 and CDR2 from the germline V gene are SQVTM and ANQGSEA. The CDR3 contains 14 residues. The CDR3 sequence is CSVDVGEWGTEAFF. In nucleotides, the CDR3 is TGCAGCGTTGATGTGGGGGAGTGGGGCACTGAAGCTTTCTTT.

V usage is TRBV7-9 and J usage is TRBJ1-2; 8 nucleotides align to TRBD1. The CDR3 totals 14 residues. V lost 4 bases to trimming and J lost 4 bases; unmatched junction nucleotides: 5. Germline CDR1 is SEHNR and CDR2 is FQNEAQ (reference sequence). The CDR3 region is CASSSRGQVYGYTF. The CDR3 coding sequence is TGTGCCAGCAGCTCCCGGGGACAGGTCTATGGCTACACCTTC.

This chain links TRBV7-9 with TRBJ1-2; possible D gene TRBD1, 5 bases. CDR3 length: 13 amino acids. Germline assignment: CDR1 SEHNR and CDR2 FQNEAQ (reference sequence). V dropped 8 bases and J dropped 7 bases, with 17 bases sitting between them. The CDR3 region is CASEQEGRLGYTF. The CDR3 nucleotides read TGTGCCAGCGAACAGGAGGGGCGTCTTGGCTACACCTTC.

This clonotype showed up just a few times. The DNA of the CDR3 is TGTGCCAGCAGCTTAGGTCGGCAGAGAATTTATGGCTACACCTTC. Its translation: CASSLGRQRIYGYTF. The rearrangement joins TRBV13 to TRBJ1-2; D ambiguous. V lost 0 bases, J lost 5 bases, and 13 bases lay in between. CDR1 is PRHDT and CDR2 is FYEKMQ in the germline V gene (reference sequence). The CDR3 is made up of 15 amino acids.

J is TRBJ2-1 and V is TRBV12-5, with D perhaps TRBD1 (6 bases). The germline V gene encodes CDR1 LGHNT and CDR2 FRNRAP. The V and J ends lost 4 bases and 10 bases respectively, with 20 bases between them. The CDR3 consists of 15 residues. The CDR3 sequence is CASGSHSLDRTEQFF. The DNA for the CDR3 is TGTGCTAGTGGTTCCCATTCCCTAGACAGGACGGAGCAGTTCTTC.

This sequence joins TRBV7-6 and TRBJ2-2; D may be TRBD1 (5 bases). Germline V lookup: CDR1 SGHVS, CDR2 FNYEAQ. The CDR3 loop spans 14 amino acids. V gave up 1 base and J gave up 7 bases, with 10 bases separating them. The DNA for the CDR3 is TGTGCCAGCAGCTTAGACTGGGGCGGCGGGGAGCTGTTTTTT. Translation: CASSLDWGGGELFF.